This T cell receptor (beta chain) was recovered during a study of blood T cells in healthy people across ages. V dropped 0 bases and J dropped 1 base, with 7 bases sitting between them. Germline loops: CDR1 PRHDT, CDR2 FYEKMQ (reference sequence). This CDR3 is built from 15 residues. Details on this clonotype: Its antigen is undetermined.

A second PCR, run for roughly 7 to 12 cycles, used a sample-barcoded 5' primer plus a J-beta primer mix. One entry per CDR3 protein, called by TCRdb with MiXCR from the 5' RACE reads. The data show around 1,800,000 distinct CDR3 sequences, roughly two fifths seen once. Study outcomes and limitations: It was not known whether donors were CMV positive (a possible confounder of expanded clonotype changes).

Sequencing input: blood. The sequence was obtained from a human donor in good health. The gene calls are TRBV13 and TRBJ2-1; TRBD2 is a possible D gene (5 bases). The chain's CDR3 is CASSLGRTSYNEQFF. CDR3 bases: TGTGCCAGCAGCTTAGGTCGGACTTCCTACAATGAGCAGTTCTTC.